The next 3 T cell receptor beta chains were all read from a single sample in a study of technical replicates of blood from a handful of donors. TCRdb keeps only in-frame clones here, not all; method: immunoSEQ multiplex PCR. The table lists 65,000 to 95,000 clones, around 94% of them singletons. The source material was T cells isolated from PBMCs. These receptors all come from a human donor in good health.

V is TRBV28 and J is TRBJ1-1; TRBD1 matches 9 bases. The CDR3 length is 14 residues. V lost 11 bases, J lost 4 bases, and 11 bases stayed unmatched. Germline assignment: CDR1 MDHEN and CDR2 SYDVKM. In nucleotides, the CDR3 is TGTGCCGGGGCCCGGGACAGGGAAATCACTGAAGCTTTCTTT. Translating gives CAGARDREITEAFF.

The V and J genes are TRBV9 and TRBJ1-2, with 11 bases identical to TRBD1. V lost 3 bases to trimming and J lost 8 bases; unmatched junction nucleotides: 3. Germline CDR1 is SGDLS and CDR2 is YYNGEE. This CDR3 region has 13 residues. CDR3 sequence (DNA): TGTGCCAGCAGCGAGGGACAGGGGGTGGGCTACACCTTC. It encodes CASSEGQGVGYTF.

V and J are TRBV7-9 and TRBJ2-1; 7 bases are a match to TRBD2. This CDR3 region has 15 residues. With 1 base clipped from V and 6 bases from J, the junction kept 6 bases outside the gene matches. Germline loops: CDR1 SEHNR, CDR2 FQNEAQ (reference sequence). CDR3 in amino acids: CASSLGGGGSNEQFF. The CDR3 coding sequence is TGTGCCAGCAGCTTAGGGGGCGGCGGGAGCAATGAGCAGTTCTTC.